This is a list of T cell receptor beta chains from one sample in a study of shared clonotypes between healthy human individuals. Here immunoSEQ multiplex PCR was the method, and the copy in TCRdb shows in-frame clones only, minus some. This table holds 2.3 million or so clones, approximately 93% found once. Source material: naive CD4+ T cells from PBMCs. These receptors all come from a man younger than 35 in good health. Some clones in this sample may be carry-over from other donors' samples. Both conserved end residues are part of each CDR3. A D gene is named only where the DNA matches it firmly. Clone sizes are given selectively: once, few, many, or a class where the clone is expanded.

>TRBD1|TRBV27|TRBJ2-5|NA
TGTGCCAGCACTCCTAATGGTGGCAGGGGGCGTGAGACCCAGTACTTC
CASTPNGGRGRETQYF
>NA|TRBV5-6|TRBJ2-5|once
TGTGCCAGCAAGCATTCCGGGGTTAGGGAGACCCAGTACTTC
CASKHSGVRETQYF
>TRBD1|TRBV27|TRBJ2-3|NA
TGTGCCAGCAGTTTATGGGGACAGGTCCCAGATACGCAGTATTTT
CASSLWGQVPDTQYF
>NA|TRBV14|TRBJ2-5|NA
TGTGCCAGCAGCCCCCGAGGGAGGTACCAAGAGACCCAGTACTTC
CASSPRGRYQETQYF
>TRBD1|TRBV27|TRBJ2-7|NA
TGTGCCAGCAGTTTAAGGGACAGGGGTTACGAGCAGTACTTC
CASSLRDRGYEQYF
>TRBD2|TRBV27|TRBJ2-7|NA
TGTGCCAGCAAGACTAGCGGGGTCAGGGAGCAGTACTTC
CASKTSGVREQYF
>TRBD2|TRBV9|TRBJ2-5|NA
TGTGCCAGCAGCCCCCGTCTAGCGGGAGTGGAGACCCAGTACTTC
CASSPRLAGVETQYF
>TRBD2|TRBV5-8|TRBJ2-5|NA
TGTGCCAGCAGCTTGGCACTAGCGGGCCGGGAGACCCAGTACTTC
CASSLALAGRETQYF
>TRBD1|TRBV5-4|TRBJ1-3|NA
TGTGCCAGCAGCCCGACTCCCGGGACAGCGAGCGCCATATATTTT
CASSPTPGTASAIYF
>NA|TRBV2|TRBJ1-1|NA
TGTGCCAGCAGTACCGTTGGAGCAATGAACACTGAAGCTTTCTTT
CASSTVGAMNTEAFF
>NA|TRBV4-3|TRBJ1-1|NA
TGCGCCAGCAGCCGCAGTAGGAACACTGAAGCTTTCTTT
CASSRSRNTEAFF
>TRBD1|TRBV18|TRBJ2-3|once
TGTGCCAGCTCGCCTCAGGGGACAGGGCACACAGATACGCAGTATTTT
CASSPQGTGHTDTQYF
>NA|TRBV5-1|TRBJ2-6|NA
TGCGCCAGCAGCTTGCGAGCCGGAGGGGCCAACGTCCTGACTTTC
CASSLRAGGANVLTF
>NA|TRBV5-1|TRBJ2-5|NA
TGCGCCAGCAGCTTGGGGGCAGACATCACCCAGTACTTC
CASSLGADITQYF
>TRBD2|TRBV28|TRBJ2-1|NA
TGTGCCAGCAGTGGGGGGACTAGCGGCTCCTACAATGAGCAGTTCTTC
CASSGGTSGSYNEQFF
>TRBD1|TRBV2|TRBJ1-2|NA
TGTGCCAGCCTCCCCCGGGGACAGAACTATGGCTACACCTTC
CASLPRGQNYGYTF
>NA|TRBV4-3|TRBJ2-7|NA
TGCGCCAGCAGCCAAGAGGCAGGCTCCTACGAGCAGTACTTC
CASSQEAGSYEQYF
>NA|TRBV18|TRBJ1-5|NA
TGTGCCAGCTCACCCGCGGAGTCTCCAGCTCAGCCCCAGCATTTT
CASSPAESPAQPQHF
>TRBD1|TRBV28|TRBJ2-1|NA
TGTGCCAGCAGTTTACGGGACAGGGCAGGCAATGAGCAGTTCTTC
CASSLRDRAGNEQFF
>NA|TRBV19|TRBJ1-4|NA
TGTGCCAGTAGCTCCTTTTACCCCACTAATGAAAAACTGTTTTTT
CASSSFYPTNEKLFF
>NA|TRBV28|TRBJ1-1|NA
TGTGCCAGCAGCTCTTTTTGGGGGATAAACACTGAAGCTTTCTTT
CASSSFWGINTEAFF
>TRBD1|TRBV5-1|TRBJ1-2|NA
TGCGCCAGCAGCTTGGGGACGTGGACAGGGACCTATGGCTACACCTTC
CASSLGTWTGTYGYTF
>NA|TRBV19|TRBJ1-2|NA
TGTGCCAGTAGTATAGACGGCAGGGGATACTATGGCTACACCTTC
CASSIDGRGYYGYTF
>TRBD1|TRBV18|TRBJ1-4|NA
TGTGCCAGCTCACAACAACAGGGGGCTGCAACTAATGAAAAACTGTTTTTT
CASSQQQGAATNEKLFF
>NA|TRBV28|TRBJ2-3|NA
TGTGCCAGCACCTCCTGGCGAGGAGATACGCAGTATTTT
CASTSWRGDTQYF
>NA|TRBV9|TRBJ2-1|NA
TGTGCCAGCAGCTCTTATGATGGGGTTTACAATGAGCAGTTCTTC
CASSSYDGVYNEQFF
>NA|TRBV5-1|TRBJ2-5|NA
TGCGCCAGCAGCTTGGGGGCAGGGGCAGAGACCCAGTACTTC
CASSLGAGAETQYF
>NA|TRBV7-2|TRBJ2-2|NA
TGTGCCAGCAGATCTACAGGGACCGGGGAGCTGTTTTTT
CASRSTGTGELFF
>NA|TRBV7-8|TRBJ1-4|NA
TGTGCCAGCAGCCGATCGAAGGGACGGATTAATGAAAAACTGTTTTTT
CASSRSKGRINEKLFF
>NA|TRBV7-2|TRBJ1-2|NA
TGTGCCAGCAGCTTAGGGGATTCTCCGAACTATGGCTACACCTTC
CASSLGDSPNYGYTF
>NA|TRBV28|TRBJ2-7|NA
TGTGCCAGCAGATCCCCCTGGGGGGAGCAGTACTTC
CASRSPWGEQYF
>NA|TRBV7-9|TRBJ1-5|NA
TGTGCCAGCAGCTATGGGACGGAGGGACAGCCCCAGCATTTT
CASSYGTEGQPQHF
>NA|TRBV4-3|TRBJ1-1|NA
TGCGCCAGCAGCCAACATACGACAGGAGGGGACACTGAAGCTTTCTTT
CASSQHTTGGDTEAFF
>NA|TRBV5-1|TRBJ2-1|NA
TGCGCCAGCAGCTTGGAAGGGACCAACTACAATGAGCAGTTCTTC
CASSLEGTNYNEQFF
>NA|TRBV7-8|TRBJ1-5|NA
TGTGCCAGCAGCTTCTCACGGGTAGGACGGCAGCCCCAGCATTTT
CASSFSRVGRQPQHF
>NA|TRBV28|TRBJ1-3|NA
TGTGCCAGCAGTTTAGGGGGGCGCCTCTCTGGAAACACCATATATTTT
CASSLGGRLSGNTIYF
>NA|TRBV28|TRBJ1-2|few
TGTGCTGCCACGCGCGGGAACTATGGCTACACCTTC
CAATRGNYGYTF
>NA|TRBV5-1|TRBJ1-5|NA
TGCGCCAGCAGCAGGGATAGCAATCAGCCCCAGCATTTT
CASSRDSNQPQHF
>NA|TRBV5-4|TRBJ1-2|NA
TGTGCCGGCAGCTCCATTTATGGCTACACCTTC
CAGSSIYGYTF
>NA|TRBV7-3|TRBJ2-2|once
TGTGCCAGCAGCTTAGGTCAGGGACCCACCGGGGAGCTGTTTTTT
CASSLGQGPTGELFF
>NA|TRBV7-5|TRBJ2-7|NA
TGTGCCAGAAGCTTAAGGACAGGGAACCCCTACGAGCAGTACTTC
CARSLRTGNPYEQYF
>TRBD1|TRBV27|TRBJ1-1|NA
TGTGCCAGCTTTTCACAACCGGGACAGGGGGCCACTGAAGCTTTCTTT
CASFSQPGQGATEAFF
>TRBD1|TRBV7-3|TRBJ2-2|NA
TGTGCCAGCAGCCGGGGACAGGGGATCACCGGGGAGCTGTTTTTT
CASSRGQGITGELFF
>TRBD2|TRBV5-1|TRBJ2-3|NA
TGCGCCAGCAGCACCGGACTAGCGGGAGGGGGAGATACGCAGTATTTT
CASSTGLAGGGDTQYF
>NA|TRBV25-1|TRBJ1-1|NA
TGTGCCAGCAGTGAAAGCGGGGGGGTGAACACTGAAGCTTTCTTT
CASSESGGVNTEAFF
>NA|TRBV30|TRBJ2-1|NA
TGTGCCTGGAGTGCTTTCAATGAGCAGTTCTTC
CAWSAFNEQFF
>TRBD1|TRBV18|TRBJ2-7|once
TGTGCCAGCTCACCGACCGGGACAGGGGGCTTCTACGAGCAGTACTTC
CASSPTGTGGFYEQYF
>NA|TRBV20-1|TRBJ2-5|NA
TGCAGTGCAAACGGAGGGACCCAGTACTTC
CSANGGTQYF
>NA|TRBV6-6|TRBJ2-1|NA
TGTGTCAGTGGGGGGCAGAATGAGCAGTTCTTC
CVSGGQNEQFF
>TRBD2|TRBV6-5|TRBJ2-1|NA
TGTGCCAGCCGCCCAGGGACTAGCGGTTACAATGAGCAGTTCTTC
CASRPGTSGYNEQFF
>TRBD1|TRBV7-9|TRBJ1-6|NA
TGTGCCAGCAGCTCCCAGGGACAGCCTGGATCACCCCTCCACTTT
CASSSQGQPGSPLHF
>NA|TRBV27|TRBJ1-3|NA
TGTGCCAGCAGTTCCGGGGTCTTCTCTGGAAACACCATATATTTT
CASSSGVFSGNTIYF